The clone carrying this T cell receptor beta chain appeared many times. Its antigen is still unknown. This sample stems from a study of Graves' ophthalmopathy and Graves' hyperthyroidism. Amplification targeted the TCR beta CDR3 regions, with RNA transcripts as the source material. After a first-round RT-PCR with HTBI primers, a second-round multiplex PCR was run. TCRdb ran MiXCR on the multiplex PCR reads and lists one entry per CDR3 protein. The sample lists about 210,000 distinct CDR3 sequences; approximately 28% were seen once. V was shortened by 5 bases and J by 4 bases, with 17 bases between the two germline ends. Germline-derived CDR1 and CDR2 are SGHTA and FQGNSA. CDR3 size: 16 residues. Findings of the study overall: With about 71% sensitivity and approximately 72% specificity, the model predicted ophthalmopathy progression. Among expanded thyroid clonotypes above 0.001 frequency, most also occurred in blood.

Source material: peripheral blood. The sequence derives from a man aged 45-65 years with Graves' ophthalmopathy. The gene calls are TRBV7-2 and TRBJ2-2; weak D call: TRBD2 (7 bases). The CDR3 DNA reads as TGTGCCAGCAGCCCCCCGGGGGGCGATGTCACCGGGGAGCTGTTTTTT. This gives the protein CASSPPGGDVTGELFF. Full variable domain (remainder filled in from reference TRBV7-2 and TRBJ2-2): GAGVSQSPSNKVTEKGKDVELRCDPISGHTALYWYRQSLGQGLEFLIYFQGNSAPDKSGLPSDRFSAERTGGSVSTLTIQRTQQEDSAVYLCASSPPGGDVTGELFFGEGSRLTVL.